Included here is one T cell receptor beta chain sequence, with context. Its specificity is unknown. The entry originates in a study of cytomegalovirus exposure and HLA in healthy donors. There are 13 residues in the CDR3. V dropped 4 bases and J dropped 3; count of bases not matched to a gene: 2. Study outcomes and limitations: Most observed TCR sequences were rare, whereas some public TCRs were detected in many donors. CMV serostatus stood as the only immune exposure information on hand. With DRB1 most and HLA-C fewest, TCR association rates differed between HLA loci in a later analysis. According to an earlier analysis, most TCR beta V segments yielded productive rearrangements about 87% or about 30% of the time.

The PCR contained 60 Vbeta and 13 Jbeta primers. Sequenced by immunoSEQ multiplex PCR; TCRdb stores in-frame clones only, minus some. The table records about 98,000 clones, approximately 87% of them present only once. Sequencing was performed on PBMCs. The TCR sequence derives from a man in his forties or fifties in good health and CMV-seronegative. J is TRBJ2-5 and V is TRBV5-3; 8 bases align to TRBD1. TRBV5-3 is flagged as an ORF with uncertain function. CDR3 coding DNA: TGTGCCAGAAGCCTGGGACAGGAAGAGACCCAGTACTTC. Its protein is CARSLGQEETQYF.